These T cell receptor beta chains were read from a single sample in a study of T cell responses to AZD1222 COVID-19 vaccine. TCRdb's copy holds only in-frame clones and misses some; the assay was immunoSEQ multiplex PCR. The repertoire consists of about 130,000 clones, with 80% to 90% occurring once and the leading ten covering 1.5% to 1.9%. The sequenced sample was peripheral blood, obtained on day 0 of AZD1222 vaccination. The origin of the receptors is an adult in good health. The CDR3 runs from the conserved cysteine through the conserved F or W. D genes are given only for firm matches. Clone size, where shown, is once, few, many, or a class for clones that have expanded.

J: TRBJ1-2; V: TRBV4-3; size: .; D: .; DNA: TGCGCCAGCAGCATAAGTGCAGGGGAGGACTATGGCTACACCTTC; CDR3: CASSISAGEDYGYTF
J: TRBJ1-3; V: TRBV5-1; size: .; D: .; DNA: TGCGCCAGCAGTCGGGCCCCTGTTCAGTCTGGAAACACCATATATTTT; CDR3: CASSRAPVQSGNTIYF
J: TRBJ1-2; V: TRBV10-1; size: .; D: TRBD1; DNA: TGCGCCAGCAGTGATACGGGACAGACTAACTATGGCTACACCTTC; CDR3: CASSDTGQTNYGYTF
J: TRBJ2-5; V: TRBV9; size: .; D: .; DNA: TGTGCCAGCAGCGTAGGAGGGAATAGTCGGGGAGAGACCCAGTACTTC; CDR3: CASSVGGNSRGETQYF
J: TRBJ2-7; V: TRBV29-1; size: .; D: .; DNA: TGCAGCGTTGGTCTAGGGTTCGAGCAGTACTTC; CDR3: CSVGLGFEQYF
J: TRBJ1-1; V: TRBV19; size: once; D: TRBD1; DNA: TGTGCCAGTAGCTTACTCGCGGGACAGGGGAACACTGAAGCTTTCTTT; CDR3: CASSLLAGQGNTEAFF
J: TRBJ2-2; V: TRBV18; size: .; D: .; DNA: TGTGCCAGCAGCTCCCGGCAGGGAGCTAGCACCGGGGAGCTGTTTTTT; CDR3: CASSSRQGASTGELFF
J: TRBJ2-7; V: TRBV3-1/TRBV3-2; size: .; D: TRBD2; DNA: TGTGCCAGCAGCCCTGGACTAGCGCCCTACGAGCAGTACTTC; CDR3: CASSPGLAPYEQYF
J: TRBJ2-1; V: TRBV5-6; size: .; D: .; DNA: TGTGCCAGCAGCTTCCCTCCCCCCTACAATGAGCAGTTCTTC; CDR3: CASSFPPPYNEQFF
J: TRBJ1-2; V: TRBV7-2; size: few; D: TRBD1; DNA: TGTGCCAGCAGCCGGACAGGGGGCTTGGATGGCTACACCTTC; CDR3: CASSRTGGLDGYTF
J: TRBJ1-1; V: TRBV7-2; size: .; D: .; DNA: TGTGCCAGCAGCTTTAAAATCGGGATGAACACTGAAGCTTTCTTT; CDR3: CASSFKIGMNTEAFF
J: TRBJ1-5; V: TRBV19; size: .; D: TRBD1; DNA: TGTGCCAGTAGTATTGACAGGGGTCGTGGCAATCAGCCCCAGCATTTT; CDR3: CASSIDRGRGNQPQHF
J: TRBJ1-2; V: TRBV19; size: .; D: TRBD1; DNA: TGTGCCAGTAGTATACATGAAGGGACAGCTTCATGGGAGGGCTACACCTTC; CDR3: CASSIHEGTASWEGYTF
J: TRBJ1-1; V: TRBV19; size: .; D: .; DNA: TGTGCCAGTAGTACGACAGAAAACACTGAAGCTTTCTTT; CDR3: CASSTTENTEAFF
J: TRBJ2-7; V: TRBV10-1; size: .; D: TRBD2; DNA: TGCGCCAGCCCGGGGACTAGGGCCTCCTACGAGCAGTACTTC; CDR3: CASPGTRASYEQYF
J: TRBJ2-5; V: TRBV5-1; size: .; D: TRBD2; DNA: TGCGCCAGCAGCTTGGGACTAGCGGGAGGACTAACGGAGACCCAGTACTTC; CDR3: CASSLGLAGGLTETQYF
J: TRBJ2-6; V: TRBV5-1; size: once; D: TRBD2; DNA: TGCGCCAGCAGCTTGGATCCAGCGGGAGAGTGGGCTGGGGCCAACGTCCTGACTTTC; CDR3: CASSLDPAGEWAGANVLTF
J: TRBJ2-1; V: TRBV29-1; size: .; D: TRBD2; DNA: TGCAGCGTTGAAGGACTAGCGGGTAAGCAGTTCTTC; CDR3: CSVEGLAGKQFF
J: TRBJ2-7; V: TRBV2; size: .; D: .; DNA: TGTGCCGGCTCGTCCAGGGGGGTAGTCTACGAGCAGTACTTC; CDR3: CAGSSRGVVYEQYF
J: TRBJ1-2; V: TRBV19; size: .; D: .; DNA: TGTGCCAGTAGTTGGGGATCCATGAACTATGGCTACACCTTC; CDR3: CASSWGSMNYGYTF
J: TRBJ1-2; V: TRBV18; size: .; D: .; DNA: TGTGCCAGCTCACCACCGGGGACGGGTTATGGCTACACCTTC; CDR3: CASSPPGTGYGYTF
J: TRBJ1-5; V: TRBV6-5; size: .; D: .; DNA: TGTGCCAGCAGTTCGGTCCGAGAGCCCCAGCATTTT; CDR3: CASSSVREPQHF
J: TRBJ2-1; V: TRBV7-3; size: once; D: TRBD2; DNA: TGTGCCAGCAGCTCTCAGAGGACTAGCGGGAGTACTTACAATGAGCAGTTCTTC; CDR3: CASSSQRTSGSTYNEQFF
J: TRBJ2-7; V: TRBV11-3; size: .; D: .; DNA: TGTGCCAGCAGCTTAGGAACAGCCTACGAGCAGTACTTC; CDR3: CASSLGTAYEQYF
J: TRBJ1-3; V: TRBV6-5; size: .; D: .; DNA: TGTGCCAGTCGAGCTAACTCTGGAAACACCATATATTTT; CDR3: CASRANSGNTIYF
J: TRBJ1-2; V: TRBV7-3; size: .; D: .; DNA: TGTGCCAGCAGCTCAAAGCCATTGGGGAGGGGGTATGGCTACACCTTC; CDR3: CASSSKPLGRGYGYTF
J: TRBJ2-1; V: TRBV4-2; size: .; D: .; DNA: TGTGCCAGCAGCCAAGAGTCCAGCCAGTACAATGAGCAGTTCTTC; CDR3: CASSQESSQYNEQFF
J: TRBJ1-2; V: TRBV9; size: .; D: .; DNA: TGTGCCAGCAGCCCTAGCAGGGACTATGGCTACACCTTC; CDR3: CASSPSRDYGYTF
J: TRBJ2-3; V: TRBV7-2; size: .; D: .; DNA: TGTGCCAGCAGCTTAGTAGGGGGGGATACGCAGTATTTT; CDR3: CASSLVGGDTQYF
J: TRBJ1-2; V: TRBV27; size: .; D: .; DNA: TGTGCCAGCAGTTTGAACCCCTTGGTGGGGTATGGCTACACCTTC; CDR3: CASSLNPLVGYGYTF
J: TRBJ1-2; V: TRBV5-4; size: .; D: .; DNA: TGTGCCAGCAGCTTAAGGCAGGGGAGCCGAGGAAGCTACACCTTC; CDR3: CASSLRQGSRGSYTF
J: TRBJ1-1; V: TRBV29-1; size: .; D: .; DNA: TGCAGCGCCATGGCAGGCGGGGCTGCGTCAGCTTTCTTT; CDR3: CSAMAGGAASAFF
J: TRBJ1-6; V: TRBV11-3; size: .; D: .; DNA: TGTGCCAGCAGCTTCAGCCTAGTTAATTCACCCCTCCACTTT; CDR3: CASSFSLVNSPLHF
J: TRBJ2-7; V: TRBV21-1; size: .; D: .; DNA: TGTGCCAGCAGCAAAGGGACAGCCTACGAGCAGTACTTC; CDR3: CASSKGTAYEQYF
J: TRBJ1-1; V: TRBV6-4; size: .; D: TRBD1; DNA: TGTGCCAGCTCATCGGGGACAGGGGGAACTGAAGCTTTCTTT; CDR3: CASSSGTGGTEAFF
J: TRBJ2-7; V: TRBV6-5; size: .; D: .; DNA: TGTGCCAGCAGTTACTCGGGGCTAGGATCCTACGAGCAGTACTTC; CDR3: CASSYSGLGSYEQYF
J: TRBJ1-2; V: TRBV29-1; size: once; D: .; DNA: TGCAGCGTTTGGGATCACGGCCTCTATGGCTACACCTTC; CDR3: CSVWDHGLYGYTF
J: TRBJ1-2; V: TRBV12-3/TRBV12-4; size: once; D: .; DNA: TGTGCCAGCAGTTTCGGAAGCGGAGGCTACACCTTC; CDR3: CASSFGSGGYTF
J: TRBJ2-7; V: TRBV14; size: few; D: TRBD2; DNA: TGTGCCAGCAGCCAAAAAAGACTAGCGGGGGCCCCCCACTCCTACGAGCAGTACTTC; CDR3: CASSQKRLAGAPHSYEQYF
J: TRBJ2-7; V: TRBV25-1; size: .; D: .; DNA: TGTGCCAGCAGTGAAATGAGAGGGCAGGACTCCTACGAGCAGTACTTC; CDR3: CASSEMRGQDSYEQYF
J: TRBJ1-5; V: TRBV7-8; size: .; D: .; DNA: TGTGCCAGCAGCCTCGCAGGGATGGGGATCAATCAGCCCCAGCATTTT; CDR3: CASSLAGMGINQPQHF
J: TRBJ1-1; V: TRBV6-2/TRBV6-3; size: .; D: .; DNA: TGTGCCAGCAGTGCCGGACAGATGAACACTGAAGCTTTCTTT; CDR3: CASSAGQMNTEAFF
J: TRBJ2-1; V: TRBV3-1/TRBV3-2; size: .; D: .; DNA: TGTGCCAGCAGCCAAGTTTTTGGTGAGCAGTTCTTC; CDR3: CASSQVFGEQFF
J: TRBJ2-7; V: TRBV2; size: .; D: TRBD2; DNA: TGTGCCAGCAGTGATGCGGGGGTCTCCTACGAGCAGTACTTC; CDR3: CASSDAGVSYEQYF
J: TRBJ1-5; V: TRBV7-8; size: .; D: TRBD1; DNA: TGTGCCAGCAGCTTATACAGGGGTAGCAATCAGCCCCAGCATTTT; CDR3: CASSLYRGSNQPQHF
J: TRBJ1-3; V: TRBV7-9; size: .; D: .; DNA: TGTGCCAGCAGCCTTTCAGGGGTACGTGGAAACACCATATATTTT; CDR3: CASSLSGVRGNTIYF
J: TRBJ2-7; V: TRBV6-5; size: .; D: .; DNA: TGTGCCACCCGGCGGCCCGGGGCTTCCTACGAGCAGTACTTC; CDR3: CATRRPGASYEQYF
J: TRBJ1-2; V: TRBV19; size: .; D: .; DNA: TGTGCCAGTAGTTCGTGGGACAAAAGTGACTATGGCTACACCTTC; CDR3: CASSSWDKSDYGYTF
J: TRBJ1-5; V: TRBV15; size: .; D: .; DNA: TGTGCCACCAGCAGAGAGATCACCAGGCAGCCCCAGCATTTT; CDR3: CATSREITRQPQHF
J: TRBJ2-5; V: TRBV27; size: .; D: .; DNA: TGTGCCAGCAGTCCCCTGCCTCCGGGCCGAGAGGCCCAGTACTTC; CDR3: CASSPLPPGREAQYF
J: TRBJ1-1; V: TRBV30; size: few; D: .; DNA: TGTGCCTGGAGCCCAGTGGGCACTGAAGCTTTCTTT; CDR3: CAWSPVGTEAFF
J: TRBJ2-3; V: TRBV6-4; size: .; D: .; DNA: TGTGCCAGCAGTGACTCTGATCGGTTCACAGATACGCAGTATTTT; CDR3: CASSDSDRFTDTQYF
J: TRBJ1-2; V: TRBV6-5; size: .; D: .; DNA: TGTGCCAGCGCGGTGGCACGAGGTATCGGAGATGGCTACACCTTC; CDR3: CASAVARGIGDGYTF
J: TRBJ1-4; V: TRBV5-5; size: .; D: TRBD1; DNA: TGTGCCAGCAGCTCCGACAGGGGGCGCGGTGAAAAACTGTTTTTT; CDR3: CASSSDRGRGEKLFF
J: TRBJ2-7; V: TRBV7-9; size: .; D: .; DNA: TGTGCCAGCGGGATAGAGAGGGGCGAGCAGTACTTC; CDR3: CASGIERGEQYF
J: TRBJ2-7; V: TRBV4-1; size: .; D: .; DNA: TGCGCCAGCAGCCCGCGGTTGGTAGCGAGTTACGAGCAGTACTTC; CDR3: CASSPRLVASYEQYF
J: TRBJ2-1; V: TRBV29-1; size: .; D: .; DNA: TGCAGCGGACTAACTGGAGGGAGCTCCTACAATGAGCAGTTCTTC; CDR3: CSGLTGGSSYNEQFF
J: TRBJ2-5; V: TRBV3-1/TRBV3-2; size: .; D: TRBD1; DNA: TGTGCCAGCAGCCGGACAGGGCAAAAGACCCAGTACTTC; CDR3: CASSRTGQKTQYF